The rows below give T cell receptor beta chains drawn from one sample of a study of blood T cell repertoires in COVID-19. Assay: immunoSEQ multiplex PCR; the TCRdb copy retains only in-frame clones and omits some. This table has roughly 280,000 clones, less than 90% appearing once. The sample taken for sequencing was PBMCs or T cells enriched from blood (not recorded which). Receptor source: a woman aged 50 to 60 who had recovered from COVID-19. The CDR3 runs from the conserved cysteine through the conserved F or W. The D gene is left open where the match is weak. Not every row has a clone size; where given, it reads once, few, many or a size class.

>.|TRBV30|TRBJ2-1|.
TGTGCCTGGCGACCCGGGGGTCACAATGAGCAGTTCTTC
CAWRPGGHNEQFF
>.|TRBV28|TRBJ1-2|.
TGTGCCAGCAGTTCCCGGGACACTTCGGGGGGCTACACCTTC
CASSSRDTSGGYTF
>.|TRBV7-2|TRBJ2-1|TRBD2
TGTGCCAGCAGCCAAGGGGGGACTAGTATTGGAGTTTTGGGGTTCTTC
CASSQGGTSIGVLGFF
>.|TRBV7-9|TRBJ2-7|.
TGTGCCAGCAGTCAGATTGAAGGGAGGCCGACGGACGAGCAGTACTTC
CASSQIEGRPTDEQYF
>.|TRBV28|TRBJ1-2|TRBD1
TGTGCCAGCAGTTTAGGCAGGGACAGGGGACACTATGGCTACACCTTC
CASSLGRDRGHYGYTF
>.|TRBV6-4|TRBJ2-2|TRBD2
TGTGCCAGCAGTGACCGAGGGACTAGCGGGGAGCTGTTTTTT
CASSDRGTSGELFF
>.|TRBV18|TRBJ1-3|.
TGTGCCAGCTCACCACCTCTCGGAAACACCATATATTTT
CASSPPLGNTIYF
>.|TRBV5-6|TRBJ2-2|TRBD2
TGTGCCAGCAGCTCGGGACTAGCGTCCGGGGAGCTGTTTTTT
CASSSGLASGELFF
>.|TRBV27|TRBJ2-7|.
TGTGCCAGCAGTTTATCGCGGAACTCCTACGAGCAGTACTTC
CASSLSRNSYEQYF
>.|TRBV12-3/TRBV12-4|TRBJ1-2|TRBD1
TGTGCCAGCAGACTGACAGGGCTTTATGGCTACACCTTC
CASRLTGLYGYTF
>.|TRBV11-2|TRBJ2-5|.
TGTGCCAGCAGCTTAGGCCTAGGGGAAGAGACCCAGTACTTC
CASSLGLGEETQYF
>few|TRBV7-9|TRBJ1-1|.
TGTGCCAGCAGCTTAAGCGGCCTCCCGAACACTGAAGCTTTCTTT
CASSLSGLPNTEAFF
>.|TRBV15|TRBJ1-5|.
TGTGCCACCAGCAGAGATTTATCGACAGGAATTCAGCCCCAGCATTTT
CATSRDLSTGIQPQHF
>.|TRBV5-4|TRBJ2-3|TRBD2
TGTGCCAGCAGCTTACCGGGACTAGCGGCACAAACAGATACGCAGTATTTT
CASSLPGLAAQTDTQYF
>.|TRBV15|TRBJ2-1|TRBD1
TGTGCCACCAGCCTAACGACAGGGTATGAGCAGTTCTTC
CATSLTTGYEQFF
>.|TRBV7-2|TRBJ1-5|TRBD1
TGTGCCAGCAGCTTGCAGGGGGAACAGCCCCAGCATTTT
CASSLQGEQPQHF
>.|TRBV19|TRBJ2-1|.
TGTGCCAGTAGTATCTCCAGGGAACAGTTCTTC
CASSISREQFF
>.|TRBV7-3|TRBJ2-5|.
TGTGCCAGCAGCTGGGAGGTGGCAGAGACCCAGTACTTC
CASSWEVAETQYF
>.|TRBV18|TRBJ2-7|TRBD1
TGTGCCAGCTCTTCTTCGGACAGGATTAAAGAGCAGTACTTC
CASSSSDRIKEQYF
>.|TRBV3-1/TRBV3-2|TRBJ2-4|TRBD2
TGTGCCAGCAGCCAAGAGGGGAGCGGGAGGGCCAAAAACATTCAGTACTTC
CASSQEGSGRAKNIQYF
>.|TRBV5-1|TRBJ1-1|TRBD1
TGCGCCAGCAGCCCCCAGACAGGGGGAAGGACTGAAGCTTTCTTT
CASSPQTGGRTEAFF
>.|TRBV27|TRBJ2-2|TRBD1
TGTGCCTCACGGACAGGGAACACCGGGGAGCTGTTTTTT
CASRTGNTGELFF
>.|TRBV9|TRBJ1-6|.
TGTGCCAGCAGCGTAGCAATCTCCGGGGTTGATTCACCCCTCCACTTT
CASSVAISGVDSPLHF
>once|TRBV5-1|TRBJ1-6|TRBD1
TGCGCCAGCAGCGATACAGGGGGCACCTCACCCCTCCACTTT
CASSDTGGTSPLHF
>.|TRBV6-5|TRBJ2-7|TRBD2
TGTGCCAGCAGTCGAGGACTAGATAGCTACGAGCAGTACTTC
CASSRGLDSYEQYF
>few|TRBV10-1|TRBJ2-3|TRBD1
TGCGCCAGCGTCGGAAGACAGGGCCGATTCACAGATACGCAGTATTTT
CASVGRQGRFTDTQYF
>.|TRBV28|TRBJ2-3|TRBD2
TGTGCCAGTGCCCGGGGTAGCGGGAGAACGGATACGCAGTATTTT
CASARGSGRTDTQYF
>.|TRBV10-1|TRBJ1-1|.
TGCGCCACCTCGGAGAGCATGAACACTGAAGCTTTCTTT
CATSESMNTEAFF
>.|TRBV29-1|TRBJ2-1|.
TGCAGCGTTGAACTACGCGGGAATGAGCAGTTCTTC
CSVELRGNEQFF
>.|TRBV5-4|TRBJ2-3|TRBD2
TGTGCCAGCAGCCCTAGGAGCGGGAGAACAGATACGCAGTATTTT
CASSPRSGRTDTQYF
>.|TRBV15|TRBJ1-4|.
TGTGCCACCAGCAGGGACACCGCAACTAATGAAAAACTGTTTTTT
CATSRDTATNEKLFF
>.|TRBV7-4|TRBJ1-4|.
TGTGCCAGCAGCTTGCGAAGGGGGAAGTCAACTAATGAAAAACTGTTTTTT
CASSLRRGKSTNEKLFF
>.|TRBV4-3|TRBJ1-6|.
TGCGCCAGCAGCCAAGGGCGGAATTCACCCCTCCACTTT
CASSQGRNSPLHF
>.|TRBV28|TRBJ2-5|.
TGTGCCAGCAGTTTATCAGGTGCCACTGAGGAGACCCAGTACTTC
CASSLSGATEETQYF
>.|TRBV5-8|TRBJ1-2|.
TGTGCCAGCACCCGGGATTACTATGGCTACACCTTC
CASTRDYYGYTF
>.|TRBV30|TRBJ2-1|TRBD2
TGTGCCTGGAGTGGGACTAGCGGGAGGAATATGTACAATGAGCAGTTCTTC
CAWSGTSGRNMYNEQFF
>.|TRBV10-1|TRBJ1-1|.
TGCGCCAGCAGTGAGTCGCGGGCGAACACTGAAGCTTTCTTT
CASSESRANTEAFF
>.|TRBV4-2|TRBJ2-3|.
TGTGCCAGCAGCCACACTTACGACCGGGAACAAAGCACAGATACGCAGTATTTT
CASSHTYDREQSTDTQYF
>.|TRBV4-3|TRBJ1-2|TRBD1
TGCGCCAGCAGCCTCGGACAGGAGACCTGGGGAGGCTACACCTTC
CASSLGQETWGGYTF
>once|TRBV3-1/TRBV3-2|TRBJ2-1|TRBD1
TGTGCCAGCAGCCAAGAAAGGGGGCGAACGAATGAGCAGTTCTTC
CASSQERGRTNEQFF
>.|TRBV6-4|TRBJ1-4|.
TGTGCCAAACCCGTGGCCTCTGAAAAACTGTTTTTT
CAKPVASEKLFF
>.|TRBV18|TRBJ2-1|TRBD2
TGTGCCAGCTCTCCGACTAGCCAAGTATGGGAAGGTGAGCAGTTCTTC
CASSPTSQVWEGEQFF
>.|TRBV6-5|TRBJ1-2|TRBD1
TGTGCCAGCAGTTACACGGGACAGGGGATCCGAGGCTACACCTTC
CASSYTGQGIRGYTF
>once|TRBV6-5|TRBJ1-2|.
TGTGCCAGCAGTTATCAGCTGGGTTCGGGTTACTATGGCTACACCTTC
CASSYQLGSGYYGYTF
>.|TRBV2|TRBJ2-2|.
TGTGCCAGCAGTGTGTTCGCGAACACCGGGGAGCTGTTTTTT
CASSVFANTGELFF
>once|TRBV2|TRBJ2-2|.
TGTGCCAGCAGTCACAGGCCCGGGGAGCTGTTTTTT
CASSHRPGELFF
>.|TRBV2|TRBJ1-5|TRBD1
TGTGCCAGCAGGGGACAGACCAATCAGCCCCAGCATTTT
CASRGQTNQPQHF
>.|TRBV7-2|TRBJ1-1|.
TGTGCCAGCAGCTTAGCACAGTTGAACACTGAAGCTTTCTTT
CASSLAQLNTEAFF
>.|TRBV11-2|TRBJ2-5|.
TGTGCCAGCAGCTCAGGCGCTGGGACCCAGTACTTC
CASSSGAGTQYF
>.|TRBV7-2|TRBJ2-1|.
TGTGCCAGCAGCCAAACCTACAATGAGCAGTTCTTC
CASSQTYNEQFF
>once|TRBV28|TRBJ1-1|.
TGTGCCAGCAGTGTGACAGGAGGCTCCTCCATGAACACTGAAGCTTTCTTT
CASSVTGGSSMNTEAFF
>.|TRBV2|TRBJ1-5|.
TGTGCCAGCAGTGAGGGGGGGCATCAGCCCCAGCATTTT
CASSEGGHQPQHF
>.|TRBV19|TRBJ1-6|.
TGTGCCAGTAGTATAACGCGGGAATCTTCACCCCTCCACTTT
CASSITRESSPLHF
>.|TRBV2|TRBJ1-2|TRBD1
TGTGCCAGCAGTGGTAGTTTGGGACAGGGTGATGGCTACACCTTC
CASSGSLGQGDGYTF
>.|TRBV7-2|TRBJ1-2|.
TGTGCCAGCAGCTTAGAATCCAGTAACTATGGCTACACCTTC
CASSLESSNYGYTF